This T cell receptor beta chain was sequenced during a study of post-analysis software for immune sequencing data. Points from the study as a whole: There were a few TRBV segments more frequent in patients than controls, and TRBV5-6, TRBV5-1 and TRBV20-1 were among them.

This clonotype has a handful of counts. Its antigen is unknown. Prepared TCR beta cDNA libraries contained unique molecular identifiers. MiXCR was run by TCRdb on the PCR reads, yielding one entry per CDR3 protein. The table lists fewer than 850,000 distinct CDR3 sequences, around 42% of them singletons. The CDR3 has 15 amino acids. Per the germline V gene, CDR1 is SGDLS and CDR2 is YYNGEE. V shed 3 bases and J shed 1 base, with 13 bases lying between them. The V and J genes are TRBV9 and TRBJ2-5; possibly TRBD2 for D (6 bases). The receptor comes from a girl aged 10-17 years with multiple sclerosis. The sample taken for sequencing was blood. CDR3 nucleotide sequence: TGTGCCAGCAGCGGGGACTCAATGCTCCAAGAGACCCAGTACTTC. This translates into CASSGDSMLQETQYF. Full variable domain (remainder filled in from reference TRBV9 and TRBJ2-5): DSGVTQTPKHLITATGQRVTLRCSPRSGDLSVYWYQQSLDQGLQFLIQYYNGEERAKGNILERFSAQQFPDLHSELNLSSLELGDSALYFCASSGDSMLQETQYFGPGTRLLVL.